This is a list of T cell receptor beta chains from one sample in a study of blood T cell repertoires in COVID-19. Clones were sequenced by immunoSEQ multiplex PCR, and TCRdb holds only the in-frame ones, with some missing. The sample lists roughly 150,000 clones, approximately 83% occurring once. Material for sequencing was peripheral blood. These TCRs come from a man in his 70s with active or convalescent COVID-19. CDR3s include the opening cysteine and the closing phenylalanine or tryptophan. Fields, in order: V gene, J gene, clone size, D gene, CDR3 protein, CDR3 DNA. A D gene is named only where the DNA matches it firmly. Size is stated for part of the rows, as once, few or many counts, or as a class when the clone is expanded.

V: TRBV7-2
J: TRBJ1-6
size: few
D: TRBD1
CDR3: CASKDRSTGSYNSPLHF
DNA: TGTGCCAGTAAGGACAGGTCCACTGGGTCCTATAATTCACCCCTCCACTTT

V: TRBV27
J: TRBJ1-1
size: -
D: -
CDR3: CASSSPSVNTEAFF
DNA: TGTGCCAGCAGTTCTCCTTCTGTCAACACTGAAGCTTTCTTT

V: TRBV4-1
J: TRBJ2-6
size: -
D: TRBD1
CDR3: CASSQPSGDRGAPTGANVLTF
DNA: TGCGCCAGCAGCCAACCCTCCGGGGACAGGGGAGCTCCCACTGGGGCCAACGTCCTGACTTTC

V: TRBV14
J: TRBJ2-7
size: -
D: TRBD2
CDR3: CASSSLAGGTYEQYF
DNA: TGTGCCAGCAGCTCGCTAGCGGGAGGAACTTACGAGCAGTACTTC

V: TRBV6-5
J: TRBJ2-5
size: -
D: -
CDR3: CASSYGRTEETQYF
DNA: TGTGCCAGCAGTTACGGGCGAACCGAAGAGACCCAGTACTTC

V: TRBV5-5
J: TRBJ2-5
size: -
D: -
CDR3: CASSFPPAAQETQYF
DNA: TGTGCCAGCAGCTTTCCCCCGGCGGCTCAAGAGACCCAGTACTTC

V: TRBV18
J: TRBJ2-7
size: once
D: TRBD2
CDR3: CASSPPQLAGSYEQYF
DNA: TGTGCCAGCTCACCTCCCCAGCTAGCGGGAAGCTACGAGCAGTACTTC

V: TRBV28
J: TRBJ2-7
size: -
D: -
CDR3: CASSLGGLHFSEQYF
DNA: TGTGCCAGCAGTTTGGGGGGACTCCACTTCTCCGAGCAGTACTTC

V: TRBV3-1/TRBV3-2
J: TRBJ1-5
size: few
D: -
CDR3: CASSPRHYSNQPQHF
DNA: TGTGCCAGCAGCCCCCGACATTATAGCAATCAGCCCCAGCATTTT

V: TRBV19
J: TRBJ1-3
size: -
D: -
CDR3: CASRIPGAGNTIYF
DNA: TGTGCCAGTAGAATACCGGGAGCAGGAAACACCATATATTTT

V: TRBV19
J: TRBJ2-1
size: -
D: TRBD2
CDR3: CASTVTSGGYNEQFF
DNA: TGTGCCAGTACCGTGACTAGCGGGGGTTACAATGAGCAGTTCTTC

V: TRBV5-1
J: TRBJ2-1
size: once
D: -
CDR3: CASSFSPSNEQFF
DNA: TGCGCCAGCAGCTTCTCCCCCTCCAATGAGCAGTTCTTC

V: TRBV5-1
J: TRBJ1-1
size: once
D: -
CDR3: CASSLEPVNTEAFF
DNA: TGCGCCAGCAGCTTGGAACCGGTGAACACTGAAGCTTTCTTT

V: TRBV19
J: TRBJ2-3
size: -
D: -
CDR3: CASSIDWTADTQYF
DNA: TGTGCCAGTAGTATAGATTGGACAGCTGATACGCAGTATTTT

V: TRBV6-5
J: TRBJ1-5
size: -
D: TRBD1
CDR3: CASRTDRGQNQPQHF
DNA: TGTGCCAGCAGAACCGACAGGGGGCAAAATCAGCCCCAGCATTTT

V: TRBV15
J: TRBJ2-5
size: -
D: TRBD2
CDR3: CATSRILAGGPKTQYF
DNA: TGTGCCACCAGCAGAATACTAGCGGGGGGGCCGAAGACCCAGTACTTC

V: TRBV5-1
J: TRBJ2-4
size: -
D: TRBD1
CDR3: CASSLGQGFAKNIQYF
DNA: TGCGCCAGCAGCTTGGGACAGGGTTTCGCCAAAAACATTCAGTACTTC

V: TRBV19
J: TRBJ2-2
size: -
D: TRBD1
CDR3: CASGTGSGELFF
DNA: TGTGCCAGCGGGACAGGGTCCGGGGAGCTGTTTTTT

V: TRBV5-1
J: TRBJ2-5
size: -
D: TRBD1
CDR3: CASYGTGGVETQYF
DNA: TGCGCCAGCTATGGGACAGGGGGCGTGGAGACCCAGTACTTC

V: TRBV11-2
J: TRBJ1-6
size: few
D: -
CDR3: CASSLPFGSSYNSPLHF
DNA: TGTGCCAGCAGCTTACCGTTCGGGAGCTCCTATAATTCACCCCTCCACTTT

V: TRBV27
J: TRBJ1-6
size: -
D: TRBD1
CDR3: CASSEGQALSPLHF
DNA: TGTGCCAGCAGTGAAGGACAGGCCCTTTCACCCCTCCACTTT

V: TRBV15
J: TRBJ1-2
size: -
D: -
CDR3: CATSREQARGYTF
DNA: TGTGCCACCAGCAGAGAGCAGGCCCGTGGCTACACCTTC

V: TRBV18
J: TRBJ2-5
size: -
D: TRBD1
CDR3: CASSPGQGETQYF
DNA: TGTGCCAGCTCCCCCGGACAGGGGGAGACCCAGTACTTC

V: TRBV29-1
J: TRBJ1-4
size: -
D: -
CDR3: CSVAKGGANEKLFF
DNA: TGCAGCGTCGCAAAAGGGGGGGCTAATGAAAAACTGTTTTTT

V: TRBV24-1
J: TRBJ2-6
size: -
D: TRBD2
CDR3: CATSDPTSAEVSGANVLTF
DNA: TGTGCCACCAGTGACCCTACTAGCGCAGAAGTGTCTGGGGCCAACGTCCTGACTTTC